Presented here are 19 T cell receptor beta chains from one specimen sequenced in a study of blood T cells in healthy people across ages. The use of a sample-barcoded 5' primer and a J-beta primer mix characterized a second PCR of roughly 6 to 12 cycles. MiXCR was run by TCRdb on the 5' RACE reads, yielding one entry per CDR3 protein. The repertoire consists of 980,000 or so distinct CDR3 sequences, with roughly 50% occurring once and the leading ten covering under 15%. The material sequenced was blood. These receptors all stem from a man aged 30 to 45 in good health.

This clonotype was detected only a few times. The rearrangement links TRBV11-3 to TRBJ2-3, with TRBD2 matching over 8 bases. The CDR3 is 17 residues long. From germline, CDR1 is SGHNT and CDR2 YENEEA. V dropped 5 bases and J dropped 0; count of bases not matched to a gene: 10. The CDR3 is CASSTKTGGASTDTQYF. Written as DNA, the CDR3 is TGTGCCAGCAGCACGAAAACGGGAGGGGCGAGCACAGATACGCAGTATTTT.

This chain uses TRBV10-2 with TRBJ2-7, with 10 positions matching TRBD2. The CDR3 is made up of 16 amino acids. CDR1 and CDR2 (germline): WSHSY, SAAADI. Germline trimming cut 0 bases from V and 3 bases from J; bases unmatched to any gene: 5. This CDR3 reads CASSESSGGMIYEQYF. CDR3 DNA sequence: TGCGCCAGCAGTGAGTCTAGCGGGGGGATGATCTACGAGCAGTACTTC.

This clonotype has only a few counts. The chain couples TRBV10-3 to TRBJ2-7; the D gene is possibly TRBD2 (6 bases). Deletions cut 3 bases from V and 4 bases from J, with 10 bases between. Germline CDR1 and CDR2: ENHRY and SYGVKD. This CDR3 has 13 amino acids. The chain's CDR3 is CAISDTGGYEQYF. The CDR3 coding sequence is TGTGCCATCAGTGACACTGGAGGGTACGAGCAGTACTTC.

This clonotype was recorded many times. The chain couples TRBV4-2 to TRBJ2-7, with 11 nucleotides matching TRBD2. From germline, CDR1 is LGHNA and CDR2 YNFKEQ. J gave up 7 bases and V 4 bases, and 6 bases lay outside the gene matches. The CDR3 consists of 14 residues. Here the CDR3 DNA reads TGTGCCAGCAGCCCCACTAGCGGGGGTTTTGAGCAGTACTTC. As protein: CASSPTSGGFEQYF.

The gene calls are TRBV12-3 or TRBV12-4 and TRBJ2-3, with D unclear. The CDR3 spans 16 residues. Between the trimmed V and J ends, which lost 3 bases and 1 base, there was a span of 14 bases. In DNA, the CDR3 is TGTGCCAGCAGTTTTTTTATCACGGTTCGCACAGATACGCAGTATTTT. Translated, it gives CASSFFITVRTDTQYF.

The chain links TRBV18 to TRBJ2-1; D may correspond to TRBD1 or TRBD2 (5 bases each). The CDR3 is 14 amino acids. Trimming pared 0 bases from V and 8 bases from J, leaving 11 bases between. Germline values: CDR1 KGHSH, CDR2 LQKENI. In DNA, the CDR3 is TGTGCCAGCTCACCACCGTCCAGGGAGCATGAGCAGTTCTTC. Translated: CASSPPSREHEQFF. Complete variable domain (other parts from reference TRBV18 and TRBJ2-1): NAGVMQNPRHLVRRRGQEARLRCSPMKGHSHVYWYRQLPEEGLKFMVYLQKENIIDESGMPKERFSAEFPKEGPSILRIQQVVRGDSAAYFCASSPPSREHEQFFGPGTRLTVL.

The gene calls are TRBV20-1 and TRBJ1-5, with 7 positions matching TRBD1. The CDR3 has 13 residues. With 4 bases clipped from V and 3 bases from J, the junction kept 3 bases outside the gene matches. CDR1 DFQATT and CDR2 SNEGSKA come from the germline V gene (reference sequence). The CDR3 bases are TGCAGTGCTAAGGGGGCAATCAATCAGCCCCAGCATTTT. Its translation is CSAKGAINQPQHF.

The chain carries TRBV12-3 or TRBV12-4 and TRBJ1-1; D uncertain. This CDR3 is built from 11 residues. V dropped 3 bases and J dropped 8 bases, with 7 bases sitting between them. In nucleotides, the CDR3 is TGTGCCAGCAGTTTTATTGGGGAAGCTTTCTTT. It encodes CASSFIGEAFF.

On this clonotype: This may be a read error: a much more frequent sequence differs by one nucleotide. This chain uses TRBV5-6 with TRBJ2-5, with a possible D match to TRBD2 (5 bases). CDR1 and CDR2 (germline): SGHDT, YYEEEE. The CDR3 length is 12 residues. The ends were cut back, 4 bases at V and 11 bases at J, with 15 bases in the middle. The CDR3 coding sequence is TGTGCCAGCAGCCGACCCCGACCGGGGCAGTACTTC. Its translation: CASSRPRPGQYF.

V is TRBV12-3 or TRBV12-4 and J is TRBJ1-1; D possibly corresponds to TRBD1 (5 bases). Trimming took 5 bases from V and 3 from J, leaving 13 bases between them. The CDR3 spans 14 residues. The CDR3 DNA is TGTGCCAGCAGTGTAGGGGAAGGGTACACTGAAGCTTTCTTT. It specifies CASSVGEGYTEAFF.

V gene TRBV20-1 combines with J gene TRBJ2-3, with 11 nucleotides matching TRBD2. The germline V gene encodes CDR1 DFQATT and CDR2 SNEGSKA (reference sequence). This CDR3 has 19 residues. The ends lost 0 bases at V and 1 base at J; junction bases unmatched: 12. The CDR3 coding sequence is TGCAGTGCTAGAGATAGCGTGCTAGCGGGGGGAATCGGCACAGATACGCAGTATTTT. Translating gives CSARDSVLAGGIGTDTQYF.

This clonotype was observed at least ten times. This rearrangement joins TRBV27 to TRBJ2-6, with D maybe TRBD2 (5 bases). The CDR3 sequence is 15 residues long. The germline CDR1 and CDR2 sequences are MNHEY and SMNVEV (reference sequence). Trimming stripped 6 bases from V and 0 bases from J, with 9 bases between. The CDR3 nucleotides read TGTGCCAGCAGCTTCGGAGGCTCTGGGGCCAACGTCCTGACTTTC. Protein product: CASSFGGSGANVLTF.

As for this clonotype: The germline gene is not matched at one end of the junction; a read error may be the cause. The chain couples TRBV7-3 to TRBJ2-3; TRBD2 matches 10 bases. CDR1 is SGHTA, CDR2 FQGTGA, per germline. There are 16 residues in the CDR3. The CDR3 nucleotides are TGTGCCGGCAGCTTATGGAGCGGGGGGGCCAAAGATACGCAGTATTTT. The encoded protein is CAGSLWSGGAKDTQYF.

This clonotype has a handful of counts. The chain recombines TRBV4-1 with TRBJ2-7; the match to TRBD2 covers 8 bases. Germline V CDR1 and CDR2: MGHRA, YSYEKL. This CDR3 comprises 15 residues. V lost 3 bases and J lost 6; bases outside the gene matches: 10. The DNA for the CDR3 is TGCGCCAGCAGCCAGAGTCCGGGACTAGGAATCGAGCAGTACTTC. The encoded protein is CASSQSPGLGIEQYF.

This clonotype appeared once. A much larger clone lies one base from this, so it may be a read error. The CDR3 protein is CASSVDTDRGYTF. The CDR3 DNA reads as TGTGCCAGCAGTGTGGACACCGACAGGGGCTACACCTTC. J is TRBJ1-2 and V is TRBV28, with TRBD1 as a possible D gene (6 bases). V dropped 5 bases and J dropped 8 bases, with 15 bases sitting between them. Germline assignment: CDR1 MDHEN and CDR2 SYDVKM. This CDR3 has 13 amino acids.

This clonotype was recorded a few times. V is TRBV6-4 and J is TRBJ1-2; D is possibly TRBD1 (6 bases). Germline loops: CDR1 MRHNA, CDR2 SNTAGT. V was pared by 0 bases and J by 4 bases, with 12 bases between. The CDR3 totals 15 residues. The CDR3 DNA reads TGTGCCAGCAGTGACTCGCAGACAGGAGGCTATGGCTACACCTTC. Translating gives CASSDSQTGGYGYTF.

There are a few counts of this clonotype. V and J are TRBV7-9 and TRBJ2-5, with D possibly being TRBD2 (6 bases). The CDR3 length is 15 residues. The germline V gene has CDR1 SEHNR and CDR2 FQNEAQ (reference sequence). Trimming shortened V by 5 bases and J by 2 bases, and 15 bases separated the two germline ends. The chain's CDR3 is CASSPSRGTQETQYF. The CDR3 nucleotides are TGTGCCAGCAGCCCCAGTCGGGGGACTCAAGAGACCCAGTACTTC.

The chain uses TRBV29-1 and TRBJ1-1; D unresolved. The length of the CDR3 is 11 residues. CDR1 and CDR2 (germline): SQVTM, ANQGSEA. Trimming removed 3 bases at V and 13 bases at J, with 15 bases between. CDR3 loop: CSVENVQLGFF. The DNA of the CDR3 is TGCAGCGTTGAGAATGTACAGCTGGGTTTCTTT.

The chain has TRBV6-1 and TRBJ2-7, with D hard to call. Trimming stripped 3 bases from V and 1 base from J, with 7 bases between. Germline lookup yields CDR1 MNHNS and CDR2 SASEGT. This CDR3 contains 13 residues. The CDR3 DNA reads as TGTGCCAGCAGTGAGACTGAGTCCTACGAGCAGTACTTC. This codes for CASSETESYEQYF.